This T cell receptor beta chain was recorded in a study of identical twins. General observations from the study: Fewer insertions marked abundant cord blood beta clonotypes; young adult naive trended weakly, memory not at all.

The V end lost 2 bases, the J end lost 5 bases, and 10 bases lay between the germline ends. Germline CDR1 MGHDK, CDR2 SYGVNS. This CDR3 contains 14 residues. This clonotype was observed a few times. Its antigen is not identified. TCRdb independently ran MiXCR on the 5' RACE reads; one entry per CDR3 protein. The sample has hundreds of thousands of distinct CDR3 sequences; 20% to 25% are singletons. The same data also contributed to another study, on T cells expressing NK-cell markers.

The chain links TRBV25-1 to TRBJ1-5; D call uncertain. This TCR derives from a young woman in good health. Sequenced input: CD4+ T cells sorted from blood. The CDR3 coding sequence is TGTGCCAGCAGTGAAGGCAGGTACTATCAGCCCCAGCATTTT. As protein: CASSEGRYYQPQHF.